The source of this T cell receptor (beta chain) is a study of cytomegalovirus exposure and HLA in healthy donors. The PCR made use of 60 Vbeta and 13 Jbeta primers. Clones were read by immunoSEQ multiplex PCR, and TCRdb kept only the in-frame ones, dropping some. Here the sample spans roughly 120,000 clones, about 80% being singletons. This CDR3 region has 14 residues. V lost 2 bases to trimming and J lost 4 bases, with 9 bases between them. Germline assignment: CDR1 SGDLS and CDR2 YYNGEE. As regards this clone: Antigen specificity is unknown.

General study points: In a later analysis, TCR beta V- and J-gene trimming showed a link to a missense DCLRE1C variant.

What was sequenced was PBMCs. This TCR was sampled from a woman aged 18-30 years in good health and CMV-seropositive. V and J are TRBV9 and TRBJ2-2; no definite D call. The CDR3 loop reads CASSVMTSTGELFF. CDR3 DNA sequence: TGTGCCAGCAGCGTTATGACAAGCACCGGGGAGCTGTTTTTT.